A single sample is the source of the 14 T cell receptor beta chains below, sequenced in a study of blood T cell repertoires in COVID-19. Here immunoSEQ multiplex PCR was the method, and the copy in TCRdb shows in-frame clones only, minus some. The table has about 46,000 clones, approximately 86% seen once; the top ten hold 3.1%. The sample consisted of PBMCs or T cells enriched from blood (not recorded which). All receptors derive from a woman in her fifties or sixties who had recovered from COVID-19.

The chain combines TRBV5-4 with TRBJ1-1; 9 bases are shared with TRBD1. This CDR3 contains 15 residues. V trimming: 4 bases; J trimming: 4 bases; junction bases outside the gene matches: 8. Germline V gene data show CDR1 as SGHNT and CDR2 as YYREEE (reference sequence). Here the CDR3 reads CASSVGTGLSTEAFF. The CDR3 DNA sequence: TGTGCCAGCAGCGTGGGGACAGGGCTGAGCACTGAAGCTTTCTTT.

CDR3 in DNA: TGTGCCAGCAGCTTAAGGGGGTCAAATCAGCCCCAGCATTTT. Translating gives CASSLRGSNQPQHF. The chain is built from TRBV7-9 and TRBJ1-5, with D possibly TRBD1 on 6 matching bases. There are 14 residues in the CDR3. Germline-derived CDR1 and CDR2 are SEHNR and FQNEAQ (reference sequence). Deletions cut 2 bases from V and 4 bases from J, with 9 bases between.

The chain is built from TRBV9 and TRBJ2-1; 8 bases align to TRBD1. V was pared by 3 bases and J by 4 bases, with 0 bases of the junction left unmatched. Germline V gene sequence: CDR1 SGDLS, CDR2 YYNGEE. The CDR3 runs to 13 residues. The CDR3 spells CASSGTGYNEQFF. CDR3 coding DNA: TGTGCCAGCAGCGGGACAGGGTACAATGAGCAGTTCTTC.

The chain couples TRBV4-1 to TRBJ2-2; D perhaps matches TRBD2 (6 bases). This CDR3 has 16 residues. CDR1 is MGHRA and CDR2 is YSYEKL in the germline V gene. The V gene lost 1 base and the J gene lost 5 bases, with 14 bases spanning the gap. CDR3 in amino acids: CASSQGAGVLTGELFF. In DNA, the CDR3 is TGCGCCAGCAGCCAAGGAGCGGGTGTACTTACCGGGGAGCTGTTTTTT.

The chain couples TRBV28 to TRBJ1-1; no reliable D call. V gave up 1 base and J gave up 7 bases, with 10 bases separating them. From germline, CDR1 is MDHEN and CDR2 SYDVKM. The CDR3 consists of 13 residues. CDR3 sequence (DNA): TGTGCCAGCAGTTTATACAGATATTTTGAAGCTTTCTTT. Translating it yields CASSLYRYFEAFF. The full variable domain, completed using reference TRBV28 and TRBJ1-1, is DVKVTQSSRYLVKRTGEKVFLECVQDMDHENMFWYRQDPGLGLRLIYFSYDVKMKEKGDIPEGYSVSREKKERFSLILESASTNQTSMYLCASSLYRYFEAFFGQGTRLTVV.

V gene TRBV13 combines with J gene TRBJ2-7; perhaps TRBD1 as D (6 bases). Trimming pared 0 bases from V and 2 bases from J, leaving 8 bases between. The V gene's germline CDR1 is PRHDT and CDR2 FYEKMQ (reference sequence). CDR3 length equals 14 residues. CDR3 protein: CASSLGTGAYEQYF. As DNA, the CDR3 is TGTGCCAGCAGCTTAGGGACAGGCGCCTACGAGCAGTACTTC.

This clone was seen a handful of times. V is TRBV19 and J is TRBJ2-3; 9 nucleotides line up with TRBD1. This CDR3 is 14 amino acids long. V lost 5 bases to trimming and J lost 10 bases; unmatched junction nucleotides: 10. The germline V gene has CDR1 LNHDA and CDR2 SQIVND (reference sequence). The CDR3 reads CASSVSGQGISQYF. CDR3 nucleotides: TGTGCCAGTAGTGTGTCGGGACAGGGTATTTCGCAGTATTTT.

J is TRBJ2-7 and V is TRBV6-5; D perhaps matches TRBD1 (6 bases). Per the germline V gene, CDR1 is MNHEY and CDR2 is SVGAGI. V dropped 7 bases and J dropped 6 bases, with 19 bases sitting between them. The CDR3 sequence is 14 residues long. CDR3 DNA sequence: TGTGCCAGCACCCCTACGGGCAGGGGCGGCGAGCAGTACTTC. This encodes CASTPTGRGGEQYF.

The chain employs TRBV7-9 and TRBJ1-2, with D maybe TRBD1 (5 bases). Germline V gene sequence: CDR1 SEHNR, CDR2 FQNEAQ (reference sequence). The V gene lost 0 bases and the J gene lost 5 bases, with 13 bases spanning the gap. The length of the CDR3 is 15 residues. The CDR3 reads CASSLAQGSVYGYTF. CDR3 nucleotides: TGTGCCAGCAGCTTAGCCCAGGGCAGTGTATATGGCTACACCTTC.

The V gene is TRBV5-1, the J gene TRBJ1-2; 11 nucleotides agree with TRBD1. CDR3 size: 16 residues. With V trimmed by 4 bases and J by 0 bases, 5 bases remained unmatched. Germline CDR1 reads SGHRS; CDR2 reads YFSETQ. The CDR3 DNA follows: TGCGCCAGCAGCACCGGGACAGGGGGGACTAACTATGGCTACACCTTC. Its translation is CASSTGTGGTNYGYTF.

This sequence joins TRBV5-4 and TRBJ1-6; D ambiguous. The CDR3 runs to 14 residues. CDR1 is SGHNT, CDR2 YYREEE, per germline (reference sequence). V was shortened by 0 bases and J by 6 bases, with 7 bases between the two germline ends. The CDR3 nucleotides are TGTGCCAGCAGCTTGGCAGTCCTTAATTCACCCCTCCACTTT. Encoded protein: CASSLAVLNSPLHF.

V usage is TRBV5-6 and J usage is TRBJ2-2, with TRBD2 matching over 9 bases. Unmatched junction bases numbered 7, after V lost 4 bases and J lost 0 bases. Germline V gene sequence: CDR1 SGHDT, CDR2 YYEEEE. The CDR3 has 17 residues. The CDR3 loop is CASSLLAGGTNTGELFF. The CDR3 bases are TGTGCCAGCAGCCTCCTTGCGGGAGGGACGAACACCGGGGAGCTGTTTTTT.

The chain employs TRBV7-2 and TRBJ1-1; TRBD1 aligns across 9 bases. J lost 4 bases, V lost 4 bases, and 7 bases had no gene match. The CDR3 is 15 residues long. Germline V lookup: CDR1 SGHTA, CDR2 FQGNSA. The CDR3 here is CASSSHRGQGTEAFF. The CDR3, as DNA: TGTGCCAGCAGCTCGCACAGGGGGCAGGGCACTGAAGCTTTCTTT.

This clone was recorded only once. In DNA form, the CDR3 reads TGTGCCAGCAGCTTCGGGGGAACGGGAGAGACCCAGTACTTC. This gives the protein CASSFGGTGETQYF. The chain recombines TRBV7-2 with TRBJ2-5; D perhaps matches TRBD2 (6 bases). Between the trimmed V and J ends, which lost 3 bases and 4 bases, there was a span of 12 bases. This CDR3 region has 14 residues. Germline V gene data show CDR1 as SGHTA and CDR2 as FQGNSA.